The clone carrying this TCR beta chain occurred once. The sample is drawn from a study of sequential checkpoint blockade in melanoma. Profiling relied on immunoSEQ multiplex PCR, and the TCRdb table lists in-frame clones only, not all of them. The sample has fewer than 50,000 clones, roughly 90% seen once. As for treatment: randomized to nivolumab then ipilimumab (arm A) or the reverse (arm B). PBMC sorting kept live CD3+CD8+ cells without CD19 or CD56. V was clipped by 7 bases and J by 3 bases, with 16 bases between them. The germline CDR1 and CDR2 sequences are MNHEY and SMNVEV (reference sequence). This CDR3 contains 14 residues.

The material sequenced was CD8+ T cells sorted from blood (inferred from file names), taken from a patient given nivolumab and ipilimumab in sequence. The J gene is TRBJ2-7, the V gene TRBV27; D not certain. The receptor was derived from a human donor with melanoma. CDR3 region: CASTSLLPGYEQYF. CDR3 DNA sequence: TGTGCCAGCACCTCTTTGCTTCCGGGCTACGAGCAGTACTTC.